These T cell receptor beta chains were read from a single sample in a study of T cell responses to AZD1222 COVID-19 vaccine. Sequencing was performed with immunoSEQ multiplex PCR; in TCRdb, only in-frame clones are kept and a portion is missing. Of around 190,000 clones listed, 80% to 95% are singletons. Sequencing used peripheral blood, obtained on day 0 of AZD1222 vaccination. The source of these receptors is an adult in good health. The conserved cysteine and the conserved F or W are not part of the CDR3 here.

>TRBJ1-4|TRBV3-1/TRBV3-2
ASSQILGQRNEKLF
>TRBJ1-1|TRBV6-5
ASRQTGGMNTEAF
>TRBJ1-5|TRBV4-1
ASSQEGGQFNQPQH
>TRBJ1-4|TRBV11-2
ASSPSGPEKLF
>TRBJ1-5|TRBV6-2/TRBV6-3
ASSLLGQGHNQPQH
>TRBJ2-5|TRBV10-1
ASSEFLEGFMFWAQY
>TRBJ1-2|TRBV12-3/TRBV12-4
ASSFDRYYSYT
>TRBJ1-2|TRBV2
ASSLEGGYT
>TRBJ1-4|TRBV30
AWRGAGGSEKLF
>TRBJ2-3|TRBV7-2
ASSPLSGVVGTDTQY
>TRBJ1-2|TRBV5-4
ASSLVLSRRGANYGYT
>TRBJ2-3|TRBV5-1
ASSPLTSASTDTQY
>TRBJ2-1|TRBV5-1
ASSLGRLADEQF
>TRBJ2-7|TRBV7-2
ASSSPAGAHEQY
>TRBJ1-2|TRBV28
ASIPRGGSGYT
>TRBJ2-3|TRBV28
ASTTRDTQY
>TRBJ1-6|TRBV6-5
ASGRSSYNSPLH
>TRBJ2-7|TRBV29-1
SATAGGTYEQY
>TRBJ1-1|TRBV25-1
ASSASRRMGGGTEAF
>TRBJ2-2|TRBV7-2
ASGGTGELF
>TRBJ2-5|TRBV5-8
ASRTGRTVETQY
>TRBJ1-1|TRBV28
ASRAHKGMNTEAF
>TRBJ2-6|TRBV21-1
ASSKDVVGQTTSSGANVLT
>TRBJ1-2|TRBV7-9
ASSSDRTYGYT
>TRBJ2-3|TRBV7-9
ASSLKAGGTWSTDTQY
>TRBJ1-3|TRBV6-5
ASSYSSGNTIY
>TRBJ2-3|TRBV5-5
ASSLVGQITDTQY
>TRBJ1-6|TRBV27
ASAGFGRSLH
>TRBJ1-2|TRBV10-3
AIAGTGAGANYGYT
>TRBJ1-2|TRBV18
ASSPGQGYYGYT
>TRBJ1-4|TRBV5-1
ASSAGTLNEKLF
>TRBJ2-3|TRBV2
ASSEVISGDLGADTQY
>TRBJ1-1|TRBV29-1
SLTQNTEAF
>TRBJ2-3|TRBV7-9
ASSQGAGDTDTQY
>TRBJ1-6|TRBV6-2/TRBV6-3
ASSYQGQGASSPLH
>TRBJ1-1|TRBV2
ASSSDRNTEAF
>TRBJ2-3|TRBV10-3
APHNRKPDTQY
>TRBJ1-4|TRBV7-6
ASSLGGGTTNEKLF
>TRBJ1-1|TRBV7-2
ASSAGQGSLEAF
>TRBJ2-2|TRBV19
ASSPGTGITGELF
>TRBJ1-2|TRBV2
ASRETGLYGYT
>TRBJ2-5|TRBV2
ASSALAGGLSRKTQY
>TRBJ2-1|TRBV5-1
ASSLSGGSYNEQF
>TRBJ2-7|TRBV2
ASTGLYYEQY
>TRBJ1-6|TRBV30
AWSASRTGTLGGSPLH
>TRBJ2-7|TRBV3-1/TRBV3-2
ASSQTRTSSPYEQY
>TRBJ1-2|TRBV6-2/TRBV6-3
ASSYSTQPIYGYT
>TRBJ2-7|TRBV11-1
ASSWGQGSYEQY
>TRBJ1-2|TRBV6-1
ASSDSPNYGYT
>TRBJ1-5|TRBV5-1
ASSPGQGGNQPQH
>TRBJ2-5|TRBV12-3/TRBV12-4
ASSFGQKETQY
>TRBJ1-6|TRBV25-1
ASSYLNSPLH
>TRBJ1-1|TRBV6-5
ASRGGLTEAF
>TRBJ2-7|TRBV2
ASSQPTFPYEQY
>TRBJ2-1|TRBV9
ASSVGDYNEQF